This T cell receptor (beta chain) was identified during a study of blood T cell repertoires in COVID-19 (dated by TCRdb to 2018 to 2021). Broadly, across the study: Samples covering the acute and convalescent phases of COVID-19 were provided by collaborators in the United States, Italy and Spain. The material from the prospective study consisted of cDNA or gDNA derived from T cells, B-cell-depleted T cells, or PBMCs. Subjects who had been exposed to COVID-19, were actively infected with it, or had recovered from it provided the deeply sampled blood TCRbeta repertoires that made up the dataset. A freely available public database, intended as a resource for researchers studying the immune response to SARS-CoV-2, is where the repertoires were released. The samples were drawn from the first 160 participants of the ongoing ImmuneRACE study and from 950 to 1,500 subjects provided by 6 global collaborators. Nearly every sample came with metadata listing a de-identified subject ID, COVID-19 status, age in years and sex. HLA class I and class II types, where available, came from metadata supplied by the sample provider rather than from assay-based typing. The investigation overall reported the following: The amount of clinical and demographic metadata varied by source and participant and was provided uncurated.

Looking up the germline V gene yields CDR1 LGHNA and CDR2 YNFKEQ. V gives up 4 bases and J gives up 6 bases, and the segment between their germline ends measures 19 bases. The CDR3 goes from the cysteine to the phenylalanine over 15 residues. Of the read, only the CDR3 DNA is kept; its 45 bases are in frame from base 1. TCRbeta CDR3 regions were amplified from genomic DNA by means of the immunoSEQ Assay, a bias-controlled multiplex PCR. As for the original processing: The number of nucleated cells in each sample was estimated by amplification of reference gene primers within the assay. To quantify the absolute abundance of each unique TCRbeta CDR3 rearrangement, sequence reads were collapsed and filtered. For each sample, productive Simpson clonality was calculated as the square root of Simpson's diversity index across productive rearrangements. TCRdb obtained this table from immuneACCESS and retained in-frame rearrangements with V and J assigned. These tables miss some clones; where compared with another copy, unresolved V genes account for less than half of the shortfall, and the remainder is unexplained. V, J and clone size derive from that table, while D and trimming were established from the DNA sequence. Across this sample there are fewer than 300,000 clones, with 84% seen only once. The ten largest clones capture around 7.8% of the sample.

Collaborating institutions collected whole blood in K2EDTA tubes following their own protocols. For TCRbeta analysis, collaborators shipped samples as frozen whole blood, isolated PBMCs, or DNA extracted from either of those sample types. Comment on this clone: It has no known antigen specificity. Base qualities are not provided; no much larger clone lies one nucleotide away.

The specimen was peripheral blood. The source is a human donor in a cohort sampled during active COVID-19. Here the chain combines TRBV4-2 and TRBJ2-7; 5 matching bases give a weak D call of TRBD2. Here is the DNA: TGTGCCAGCAGCCCCGGACGGGGAGAAACGTCCGAGCAGTACTTC. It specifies CASSPGRGETSEQYF.